A single sample gave rise to the 24 T cell receptor beta chains below, sequenced in a study of blood T cell repertoires in COVID-19. The protocol was immunoSEQ multiplex PCR, while the TCRdb copy is restricted to in-frame clones and leaves out a portion. The top ten hold approximately 9% of the sample, which has about 140,000 clones, 70% to 80% seen once. Material for sequencing was peripheral blood. The receptors here all came from a woman between 50 and 59 years old with active or convalescent COVID-19.

The rearrangement joins TRBV4-3 to TRBJ1-2, with D possibly matching TRBD1 (5 bases). Germline V gives CDR1 LGHNA, CDR2 YSLEER. The CDR3 length is 15 residues. Trimming took off 1 base at V and 4 bases at J, with 13 bases between the two ends. The CDR3 spells CASSQVKGEAYGYTF. In DNA, the CDR3 is TGCGCCAGCAGCCAAGTTAAAGGGGAGGCCTATGGCTACACCTTC.

The rearrangement uses TRBV6-5 and TRBJ1-3; 8 bases agree with TRBD1. CDR1 is MNHEY, CDR2 SVGAGI, per germline. The CDR3 consists of 15 residues. The ends lost 6 bases at V and 0 bases at J; junction bases unmatched: 4. CDR3 coding DNA: TGTGCCAGCAGGACAGGGGCCAACTCTGGAAACACCATATATTTT. Residues: CASRTGANSGNTIYF.

The count of this clone is one. The chain combines TRBV18 with TRBJ1-6; D call uncertain. Germline V gives CDR1 KGHSH, CDR2 LQKENI. There are 16 residues in the CDR3. Trimming pared 6 bases from V and 9 bases from J, leaving 21 bases between. CDR3 in amino acids: CASSESLGGSGSPLHF. CDR3 DNA sequence: TGTGCCAGCTCGGAAAGTCTGGGAGGGTCCGGTTCACCCCTCCACTTT.

This clone was detected only once. This chain joins TRBV4-1 and TRBJ2-7, with 8 bases aligning to TRBD2. Germline values: CDR1 MGHRA, CDR2 YSYEKL. The CDR3 spans 17 residues. V shed 0 bases and J 5 bases; nucleotides not matched to a gene: 12. CDR3 nucleotide sequence: TGCGCCAGCAGCCAAGATCGGAGCCATAGCGGGATGGACGAGCAGTACTTC. It translates to CASSQDRSHSGMDEQYF.

The CDR3 nucleotides are TGTGCCAGCAGGGGACATCCGAGGGTATATACGTATTATTCCTACGAGCAGTACTTC. Protein product: CASRGHPRVYTYYSYEQYF. The V call is TRBV27, the J call TRBJ2-7; maybe TRBD1 (6 bases). This CDR3 contains 19 residues. Between the trimmed V and J ends, which lost 6 bases and 1 base, there was a span of 28 bases. Germline V gene lookup returns CDR1 MNHEY and CDR2 SMNVEV (reference sequence).

V usage is TRBV19 and J usage is TRBJ1-5, with TRBD1 matching over 10 bases. CDR1 LNHDA and CDR2 SQIVND come from the germline V gene (reference sequence). V lost 5 bases, J lost 7 bases, and 5 bases stayed unmatched. CDR3 size: 14 residues. In nucleotides, the CDR3 is TGTGCCAGTAGTCTGACAGGGGGCGGCCAGCCCCAGCATTTT. It encodes CASSLTGGGQPQHF.

This clone was found a few times. The chain combines TRBV18 with TRBJ1-2; possible D gene TRBD1, 6 bases. Germline V CDR1 and CDR2: KGHSH, LQKENI. Trimming cost V 1 base and J 8 bases, with 14 bases left between them. The CDR3 spans 14 residues. CDR3 sequence: CASSPQGEGRGYTF. The CDR3 nucleotides read TGTGCCAGCTCACCACAGGGGGAAGGGAGAGGCTACACCTTC.

The chain employs TRBV7-6 and TRBJ1-5; 10 bases align to TRBD1. Germline CDR1 reads SGHVS; CDR2 reads FNYEAQ. V trimming: 4 bases; J trimming: 2 bases; junction bases outside the gene matches: 2. This CDR3 spans 15 amino acids. The CDR3 nucleotides read TGTGCCAGCAGCTCCGGGACAGGGGGCAATCAGCCCCAGCATTTT. Translating it yields CASSSGTGGNQPQHF.

The chain joins TRBV5-6 to TRBJ2-2; a weak D match, TRBD2 (6 bases). CDR3 length: 16 residues. CDR1 and CDR2 (germline): SGHDT, YYEEEE. Deletions cut 4 bases from V and 3 bases from J, with 16 bases between. CDR3 sequence: CASSLPWGVDTGELFF. Here the CDR3 DNA reads TGTGCCAGCAGCCTCCCTTGGGGGGTGGACACCGGGGAGCTGTTTTTT.

The chain links TRBV10-3 to TRBJ1-1; D is unclear. Trimming pared 2 bases from V and 1 base from J, leaving 11 bases between. Looked up from germline, CDR1 is ENHRY and CDR2 is SYGVKD. This CDR3 contains 15 residues. The DNA for the CDR3 is TGTGCCATCAGTGAGGGACTGACCACGAACACTGAAGCTTTCTTT. Translated: CAISEGLTTNTEAFF.

This chain connects TRBV5-1 to TRBJ1-1, with D possibly TRBD1 on 6 matching bases. The CDR3 is 15 residues long. CDR1 SGHRS and CDR2 YFSETQ come from the germline V gene. The V gene lost 4 bases and the J gene lost 0 bases, with 13 bases spanning the gap. The CDR3 nucleotides are TGCGCCAGCAGCCGACGGCAGGGGATGAACACTGAAGCTTTCTTT. It encodes CASSRRQGMNTEAFF.

This clone was detected only a few times. The rearrangement joins TRBV10-2 to TRBJ2-1, with TRBD2 matching over 12 bases. CDR1 is WSHSY and CDR2 is SAAADI in the germline V gene. V lost 6 bases to trimming and J lost 5 bases; unmatched junction nucleotides: 8. CDR3 length equals 16 residues. The chain's CDR3 is CASRKSLAGGNNEQFF. DNA for the CDR3: TGCGCCAGCAGGAAGAGCCTAGCGGGAGGGAACAATGAGCAGTTCTTC.

The chain links TRBV4-2 to TRBJ1-1, with 11 bases that match TRBD1. The ends lost 7 bases at V and 4 bases at J; junction bases unmatched: 11. This CDR3 region has 16 residues. Germline V gives CDR1 LGHNA, CDR2 YNFKEQ. This CDR3 is CASTRRDRGESTEAFF. The DNA for the CDR3 is TGTGCCAGCACTCGCCGGGACAGGGGGGAGAGCACTGAAGCTTTCTTT.

The rearrangement links TRBV7-2 to TRBJ1-2; 12 nucleotides agree with TRBD1. J gave up 6 bases and V 2 bases, and 4 bases lay outside the gene matches. The CDR3 loop spans 15 amino acids. Germline V gene lookup returns CDR1 SGHTA and CDR2 FQGNSA. CDR3 in DNA: TGTGCCAGCAGCTTACCGGGACAGGGGGCGCATGGCTACACCTTC. Protein product: CASSLPGQGAHGYTF. The whole variable domain, filled in from reference TRBV7-2 and TRBJ1-2, reads GAGVSQSPSNKVTEKGKDVELRCDPISGHTALYWYRQSLGQGLEFLIYFQGNSAPDKSGLPSDRFSAERTGGSVSTLTIQRTQQEDSAVYLCASSLPGQGAHGYTFGSGTRLTVV.

This rearrangement joins TRBV6-1 to TRBJ2-7; a weak D match, TRBD1 (7 bases). The ends were cut back, 7 bases at V and 7 bases at J, with 17 bases in the middle. From germline, CDR1 is MNHNS and CDR2 SASEGT. The CDR3 has 13 residues. The CDR3 here is CASNLGQAGEQYF. The CDR3 nucleotides are TGTGCCAGCAACCTCGGACAGGCGGGAGAGCAGTACTTC.

V and J are TRBV28 and TRBJ2-3; D perhaps matches TRBD2 (5 bases). Germline lookup yields CDR1 MDHEN and CDR2 SYDVKM. Trimming left V 6 bases short and J 4 bases short, with 14 bases between. The CDR3 sequence is 14 residues long. CDR3 protein: CASSRTGFSDTQYF. Here the CDR3 DNA reads TGTGCCAGCAGCCGCACGGGGTTCTCAGATACGCAGTATTTT.

This chain joins TRBV5-1 and TRBJ2-7; TRBD2 might be the D (6 bases). The germline V gene encodes CDR1 SGHRS and CDR2 YFSETQ. The CDR3 spans 13 residues. V lost 4 bases to trimming and J lost 2 bases, with 10 bases between them. The CDR3: CASSIGEAYEQYF. Here the CDR3 DNA reads TGCGCCAGCAGCATTGGGGAGGCCTACGAGCAGTACTTC. Using reference TRBV5-1 and TRBJ2-7 for the parts outside the CDR3, the full variable domain is KAGVTQTPRYLIKTRGQQVTLSCSPISGHRSVSWYQQTPGQGLQFLFEYFSETQRNKGNFPGRFSGRQFSNSRSEMNVSTLELGDSALYLCASSIGEAYEQYFGPGTRLTVT.

This clone has more than one count but fewer than ten. In DNA form, the CDR3 reads TGTGCCAGCAGTGAGGGGAGGGACACCGGGGAGCTGTTTTTT. This sequence encodes CASSEGRDTGELFF. This chain joins TRBV28 and TRBJ2-2; 7 nucleotides line up with TRBD2. The ends lost 5 bases at V and 3 bases at J; junction bases unmatched: 3. CDR3 length: 14 amino acids. CDR1 is MDHEN and CDR2 is SYDVKM in the germline V gene.

This chain connects TRBV2 to TRBJ1-1; D possibly corresponds to TRBD1 (6 bases). The germline CDR1 and CDR2 sequences are SNHLY and FYNNEI. CDR3 length: 13 residues. Trimming took off 6 bases at V and 5 bases at J, with 13 bases between the two ends. The CDR3: CASSFEGGTEAFF. CDR3 nucleotides: TGTGCCAGCAGCTTCGAAGGGGGTACTGAAGCTTTCTTT. Full variable domain (rest looked up from reference TRBV2 and TRBJ1-1): EPEVTQTPSHQVTQMGQEVILRCVPISNHLYFYWYRQILGQKVEFLVSFYNNEISEKSEIFDDQFSVERPDGSNFTLKIRSTKLEDSAMYFCASSFEGGTEAFFGQGTRLTVV.

The rearrangement uses TRBV7-6 and TRBJ2-2, with 12 bases fitting TRBD2. The CDR3 spans 17 residues. V lost 4 bases to trimming and J lost 4 bases; unmatched junction nucleotides: 7. CDR1 SGHVS and CDR2 FNYEAQ come from the germline V gene. This CDR3 reads CASSSPGLAGFTGELFF. CDR3 nucleotides: TGTGCCAGCAGCTCCCCGGGACTAGCGGGTTTCACCGGGGAGCTGTTTTTT.

The J gene is TRBJ2-3, the V gene TRBV6-2 or TRBV6-3, with TRBD2 matching over 7 bases. The germline V gene encodes CDR1 MNHEY and CDR2 SVGEGT. CDR3 size: 16 residues. J was trimmed by 1 base and V by 2 bases; bases with no gene match: 6. The CDR3 DNA reads as TGTGCCAGCAGTTACGGCCCCAGCGGGGGCACAGATACGCAGTATTTT. Its protein is CASSYGPSGGTDTQYF.

This chain connects TRBV4-3 to TRBJ1-4; D gene ambiguous. CDR1 is LGHNA, CDR2 YSLEER, per germline. The V end was cut by 4 bases, the J end by 1 base, with 25 bases between. The CDR3 extends over 20 amino acids. For the CDR3, the DNA is TGCGCCAGCAGCCGGAAGCCAAGAGGGAGTTCGTTAGGAACTAATGAAAAACTGTTTTTT. Residues: CASSRKPRGSSLGTNEKLFF.

This chain links TRBV2 with TRBJ2-7; D may be TRBD2 (5 bases). Germline assignment: CDR1 SNHLY and CDR2 FYNNEI. Trimming left V 6 bases short and J 7 bases short, with 19 bases between. The CDR3 consists of 14 residues. CDR3 residues: CASSPPLASGEQYF. The CDR3, as DNA: TGTGCCAGCAGCCCCCCTTTAGCGTCCGGAGAGCAGTACTTC.

V and J are TRBV7-9 and TRBJ1-5; TRBD1 might be the D (6 bases). Trimming cost V 4 bases and J 3 bases, with 10 bases left between them. Germline V CDR1 and CDR2: SEHNR, FQNEAQ (reference sequence). CDR3 size: 14 residues. CDR3 sequence (DNA): TGTGCCAGCAGCTCCCACAGGGACAATCAGCCCCAGCATTTT. Its protein is CASSSHRDNQPQHF.